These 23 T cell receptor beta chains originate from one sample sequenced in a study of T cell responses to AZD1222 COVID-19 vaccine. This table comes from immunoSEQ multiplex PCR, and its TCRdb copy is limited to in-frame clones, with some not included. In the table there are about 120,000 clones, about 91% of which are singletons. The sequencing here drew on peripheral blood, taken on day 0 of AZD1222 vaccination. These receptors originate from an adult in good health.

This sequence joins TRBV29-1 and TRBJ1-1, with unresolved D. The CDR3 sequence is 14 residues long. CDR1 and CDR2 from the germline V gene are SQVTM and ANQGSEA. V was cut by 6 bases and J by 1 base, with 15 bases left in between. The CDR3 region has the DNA TGCAGCGTCCCCGAAGGACTGCAGAACACTGAAGCTTTCTTT. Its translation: CSVPEGLQNTEAFF.

In DNA form, the CDR3 reads TGTGCCAGCAGTTTATCGGCAATCTACGAGCAGTACTTC. Translation gives CASSLSAIYEQYF. The chain recombines TRBV27 with TRBJ2-7; D is unresolved. The CDR3 runs 13 residues. Looked up from germline, CDR1 is MNHEY and CDR2 is SMNVEV (reference sequence). V was trimmed by 0 bases and J by 3 bases, leaving 6 bases between them.

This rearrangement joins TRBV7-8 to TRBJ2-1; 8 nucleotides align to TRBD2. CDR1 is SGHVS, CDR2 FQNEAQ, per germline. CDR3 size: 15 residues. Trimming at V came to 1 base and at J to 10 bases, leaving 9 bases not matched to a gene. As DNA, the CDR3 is TGTGCCAGCAGCTTAGACGGGAGGGCCGTGGAGGAGCAGTTCTTC. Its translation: CASSLDGRAVEEQFF.

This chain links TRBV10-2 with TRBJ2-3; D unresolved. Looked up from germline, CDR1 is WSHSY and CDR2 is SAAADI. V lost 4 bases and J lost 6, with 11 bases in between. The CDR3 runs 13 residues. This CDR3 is CASSGSVGDTQYF. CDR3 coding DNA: TGCGCCAGCAGTGGTTCTGTCGGGGATACGCAGTATTTT.

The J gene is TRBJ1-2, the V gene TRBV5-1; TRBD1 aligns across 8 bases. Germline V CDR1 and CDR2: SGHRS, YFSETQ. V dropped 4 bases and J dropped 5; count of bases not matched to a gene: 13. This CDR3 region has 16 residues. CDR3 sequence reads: CASSRTADRAGYGYTF. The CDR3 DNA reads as TGCGCCAGCAGCCGCACCGCGGACAGGGCGGGATATGGCTACACCTTC.

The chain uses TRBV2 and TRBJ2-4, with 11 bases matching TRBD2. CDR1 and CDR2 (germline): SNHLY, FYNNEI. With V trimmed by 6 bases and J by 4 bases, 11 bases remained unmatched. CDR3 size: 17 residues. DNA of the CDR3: TGTGCCAGCAGCGTAATGCCAACTAGCGGGGGAAAAAACATTCAGTACTTC. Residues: CASSVMPTSGGKNIQYF. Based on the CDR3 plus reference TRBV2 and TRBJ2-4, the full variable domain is EPEVTQTPSHQVTQMGQEVILRCVPISNHLYFYWYRQILGQKVEFLVSFYNNEISEKSEIFDDQFSVERPDGSNFTLKIRSTKLEDSAMYFCASSVMPTSGGKNIQYFGAGTRLSVL.

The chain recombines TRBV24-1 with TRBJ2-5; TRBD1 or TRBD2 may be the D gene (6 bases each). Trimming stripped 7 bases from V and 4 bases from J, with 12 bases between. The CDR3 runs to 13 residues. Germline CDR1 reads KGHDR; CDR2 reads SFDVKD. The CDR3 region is CATSPGGLETQYF. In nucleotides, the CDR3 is TGTGCCACCAGCCCTGGGGGGCTAGAGACCCAGTACTTC.

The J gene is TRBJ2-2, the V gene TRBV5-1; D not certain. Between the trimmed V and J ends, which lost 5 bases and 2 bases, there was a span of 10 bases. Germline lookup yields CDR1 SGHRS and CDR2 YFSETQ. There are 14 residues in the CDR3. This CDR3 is CASSALPNTGELFF. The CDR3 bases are TGCGCCAGCAGTGCCCTACCTAACACCGGGGAGCTGTTTTTT.

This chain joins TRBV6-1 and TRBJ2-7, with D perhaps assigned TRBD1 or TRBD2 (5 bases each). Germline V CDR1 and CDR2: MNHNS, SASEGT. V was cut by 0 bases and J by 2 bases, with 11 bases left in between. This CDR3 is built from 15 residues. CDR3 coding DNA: TGTGCCAGCAGTGAAGCGCGAGGGACCCCCTACGAGCAGTACTTC. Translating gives CASSEARGTPYEQYF.

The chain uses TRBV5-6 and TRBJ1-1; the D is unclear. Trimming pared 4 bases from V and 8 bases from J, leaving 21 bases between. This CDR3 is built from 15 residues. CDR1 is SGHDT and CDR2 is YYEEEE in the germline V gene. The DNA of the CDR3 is TGTGCCAGCAGCCCCCTCGGAGTAGAGACCAAAGAAGCTTTCTTT. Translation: CASSPLGVETKEAFF.

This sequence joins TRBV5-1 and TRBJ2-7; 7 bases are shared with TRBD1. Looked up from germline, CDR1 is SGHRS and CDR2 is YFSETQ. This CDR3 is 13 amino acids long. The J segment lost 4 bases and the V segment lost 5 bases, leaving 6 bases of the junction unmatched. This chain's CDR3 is CASRTGQSYEQYF. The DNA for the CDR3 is TGCGCCAGCAGGACGGGACAGAGTTACGAGCAGTACTTC.

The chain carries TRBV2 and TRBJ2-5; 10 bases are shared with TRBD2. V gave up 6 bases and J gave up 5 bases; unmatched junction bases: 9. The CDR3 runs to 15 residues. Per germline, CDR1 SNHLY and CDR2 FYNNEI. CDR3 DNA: TGTGCCAGCAGCGGTACTAGCGGGATAGGGGAGACCCAGTACTTC. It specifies CASSGTSGIGETQYF. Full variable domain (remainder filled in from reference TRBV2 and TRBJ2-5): EPEVTQTPSHQVTQMGQEVILRCVPISNHLYFYWYRQILGQKVEFLVSFYNNEISEKSEIFDDQFSVERPDGSNFTLKIRSTKLEDSAMYFCASSGTSGIGETQYFGPGTRLLVL.

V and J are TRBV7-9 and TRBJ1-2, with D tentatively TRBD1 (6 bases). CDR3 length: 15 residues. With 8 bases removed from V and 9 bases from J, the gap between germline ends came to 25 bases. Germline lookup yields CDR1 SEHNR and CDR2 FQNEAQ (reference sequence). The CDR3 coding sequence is TGTGCCAGCGAGGACAGACCCCTCTCCCCCGAAAGCTACACCTTC. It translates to CASEDRPLSPESYTF.

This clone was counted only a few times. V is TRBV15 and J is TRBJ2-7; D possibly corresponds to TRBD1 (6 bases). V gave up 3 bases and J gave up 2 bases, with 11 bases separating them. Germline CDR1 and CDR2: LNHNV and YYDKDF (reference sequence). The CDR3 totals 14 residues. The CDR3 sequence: CATSSTGLPYEQYF. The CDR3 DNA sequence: TGTGCCACCAGCAGTACAGGGCTCCCCTACGAGCAGTACTTC.

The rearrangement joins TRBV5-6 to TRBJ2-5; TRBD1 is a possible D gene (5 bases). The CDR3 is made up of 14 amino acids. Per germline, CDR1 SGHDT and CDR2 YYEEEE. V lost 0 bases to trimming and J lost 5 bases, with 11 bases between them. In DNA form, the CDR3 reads TGTGCCAGCAGCTTGGGGACATATTCGGAGACCCAGTACTTC. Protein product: CASSLGTYSETQYF.

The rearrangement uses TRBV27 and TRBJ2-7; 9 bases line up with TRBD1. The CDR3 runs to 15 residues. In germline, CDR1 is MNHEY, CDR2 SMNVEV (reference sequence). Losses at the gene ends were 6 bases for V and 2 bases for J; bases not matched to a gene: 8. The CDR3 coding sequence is TGTGCCAGCAGCTACAAGGGACAGGGAGCCTACGAGCAGTACTTC. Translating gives CASSYKGQGAYEQYF.

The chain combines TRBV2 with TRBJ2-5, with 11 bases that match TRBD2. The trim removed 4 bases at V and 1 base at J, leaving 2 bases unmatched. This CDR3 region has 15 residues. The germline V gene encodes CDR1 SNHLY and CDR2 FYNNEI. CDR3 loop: CASSVAGGVQETQYF. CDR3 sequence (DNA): TGTGCCAGCAGTGTAGCGGGAGGGGTCCAAGAGACCCAGTACTTC.

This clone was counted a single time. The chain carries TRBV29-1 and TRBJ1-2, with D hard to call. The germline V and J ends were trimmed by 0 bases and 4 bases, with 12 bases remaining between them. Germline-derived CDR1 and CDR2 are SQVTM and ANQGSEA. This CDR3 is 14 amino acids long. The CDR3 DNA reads TGCAGCGTTGAAGATCGAGTACGGCCCTATGGCTACACCTTC. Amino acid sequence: CSVEDRVRPYGYTF.

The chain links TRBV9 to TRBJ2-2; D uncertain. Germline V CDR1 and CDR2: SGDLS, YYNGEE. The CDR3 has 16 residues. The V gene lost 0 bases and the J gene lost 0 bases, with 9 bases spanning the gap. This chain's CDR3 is CASSVGWSANTGELFF. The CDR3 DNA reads TGTGCCAGCAGCGTAGGATGGAGCGCGAACACCGGGGAGCTGTTTTTT.

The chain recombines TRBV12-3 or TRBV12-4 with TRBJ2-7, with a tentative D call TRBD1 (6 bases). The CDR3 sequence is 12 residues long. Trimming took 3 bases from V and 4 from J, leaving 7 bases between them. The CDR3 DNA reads TGTGCCAGCAGTTTGCAGGGGTACGAGCAGTACTTC. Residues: CASSLQGYEQYF.

CDR3 amino acids: CATRRWPQHF. The CDR3 DNA follows: TGTGCCACCCGGAGGTGGCCCCAGCATTTT. This chain connects TRBV14 to TRBJ1-5; D gene ambiguous. The V gene's germline CDR1 is SGHDN and CDR2 FVKESK. This CDR3 has 10 amino acids. Trimming cost V 10 bases and J 9 bases, with 10 bases left between them. Full variable domain (missing parts from reference TRBV14 and TRBJ1-5): EAGVTQFPSHSVIEKGQTVTLRCDPISGHDNLYWYRRVMGKEIKFLLHFVKESKQDESGMPNNRFLAERTGGTYSTLKVQPAELEDSGVYFCATRRWPQHFGDGTRLSIL.

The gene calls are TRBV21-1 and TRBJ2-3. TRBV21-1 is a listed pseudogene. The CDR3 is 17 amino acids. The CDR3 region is CASSRRFETHPTDTQYF. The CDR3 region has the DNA TGTGCCAGCAGCCGACGCTTCGAGACGCACCCCACAGATACGCAGTATTTT.

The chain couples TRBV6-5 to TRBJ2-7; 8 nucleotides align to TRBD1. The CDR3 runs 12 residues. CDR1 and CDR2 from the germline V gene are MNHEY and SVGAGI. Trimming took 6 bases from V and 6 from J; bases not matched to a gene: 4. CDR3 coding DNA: TGTGCCAGCAGCAGGGGGCATGGCGAGCAGTACTTC. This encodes CASSRGHGEQYF.